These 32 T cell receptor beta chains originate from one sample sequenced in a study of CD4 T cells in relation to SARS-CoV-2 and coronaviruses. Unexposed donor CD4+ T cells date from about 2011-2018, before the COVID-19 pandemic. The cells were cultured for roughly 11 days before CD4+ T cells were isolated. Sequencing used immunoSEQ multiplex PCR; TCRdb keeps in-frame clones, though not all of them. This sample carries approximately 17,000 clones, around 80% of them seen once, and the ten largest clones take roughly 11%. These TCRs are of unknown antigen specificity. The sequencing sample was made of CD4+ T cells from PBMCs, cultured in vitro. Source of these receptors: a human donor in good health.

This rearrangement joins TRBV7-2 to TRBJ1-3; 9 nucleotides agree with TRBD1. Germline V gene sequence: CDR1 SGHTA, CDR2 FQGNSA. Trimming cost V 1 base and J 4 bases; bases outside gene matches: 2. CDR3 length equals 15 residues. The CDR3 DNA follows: TGTGCCAGCAGCTTAGGGGGACAGGGCGGAAACACCATATATTTT. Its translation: CASSLGGQGGNTIYF.

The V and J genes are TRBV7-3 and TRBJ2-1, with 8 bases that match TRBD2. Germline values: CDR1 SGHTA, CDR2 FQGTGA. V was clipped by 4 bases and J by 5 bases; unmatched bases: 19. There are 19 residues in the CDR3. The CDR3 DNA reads TGTGCCAGCAGCTCAACGTGGGGGTCGGGAGGGGGGTCCAACAATGAGCAGTTCTTC. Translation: CASSSTWGSGGGSNNEQFF.

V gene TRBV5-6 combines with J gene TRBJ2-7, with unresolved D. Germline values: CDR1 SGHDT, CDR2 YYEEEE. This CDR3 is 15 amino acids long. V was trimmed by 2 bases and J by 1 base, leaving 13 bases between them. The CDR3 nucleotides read TGTGCCAGCAGCTTACGGCCGCCTCATTCCTACGAGCAGTACTTC. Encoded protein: CASSLRPPHSYEQYF.

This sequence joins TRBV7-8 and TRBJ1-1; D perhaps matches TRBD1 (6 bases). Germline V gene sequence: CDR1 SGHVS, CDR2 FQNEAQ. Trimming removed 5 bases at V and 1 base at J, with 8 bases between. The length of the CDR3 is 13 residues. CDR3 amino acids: CASSPGQNTEAFF. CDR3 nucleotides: TGTGCCAGCAGCCCGGGACAGAACACTGAAGCTTTCTTT.

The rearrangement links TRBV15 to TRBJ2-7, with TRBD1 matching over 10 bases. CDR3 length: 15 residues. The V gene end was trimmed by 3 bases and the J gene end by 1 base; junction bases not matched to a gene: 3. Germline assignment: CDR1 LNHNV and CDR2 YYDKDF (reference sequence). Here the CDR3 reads CATSRGDRGSYEQYF. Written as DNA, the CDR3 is TGTGCCACCAGCAGGGGGGACAGGGGATCCTACGAGCAGTACTTC.

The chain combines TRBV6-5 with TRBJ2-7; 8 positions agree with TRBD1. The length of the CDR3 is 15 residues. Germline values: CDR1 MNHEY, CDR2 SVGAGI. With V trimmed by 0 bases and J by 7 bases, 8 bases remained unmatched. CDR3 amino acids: CASSYSGQAPWEQYF. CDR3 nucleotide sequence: TGTGCCAGCAGTTACTCGGGACAGGCTCCTTGGGAGCAGTACTTC.

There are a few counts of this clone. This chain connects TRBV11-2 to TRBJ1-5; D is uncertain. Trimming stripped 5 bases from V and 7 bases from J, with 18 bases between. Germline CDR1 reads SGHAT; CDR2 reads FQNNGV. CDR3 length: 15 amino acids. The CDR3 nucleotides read TGTGCCAGCAGCCCCGGGGTCGGTAGGCGACAGCCCCAGCATTTT. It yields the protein CASSPGVGRRQPQHF.

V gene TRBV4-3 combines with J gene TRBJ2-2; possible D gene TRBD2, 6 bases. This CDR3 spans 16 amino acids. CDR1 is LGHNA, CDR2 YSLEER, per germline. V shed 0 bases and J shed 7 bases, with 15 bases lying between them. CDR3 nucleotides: TGCGCCAGCAGCCAAGATAGGAGACTAGTTATCGGGGAGCTGTTTTTT. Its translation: CASSQDRRLVIGELFF.

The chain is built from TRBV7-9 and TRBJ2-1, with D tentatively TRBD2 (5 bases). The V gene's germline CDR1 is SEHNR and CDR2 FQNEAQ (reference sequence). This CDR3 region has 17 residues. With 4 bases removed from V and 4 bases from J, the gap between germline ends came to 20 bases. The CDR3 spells CASSSPGRAPLYNEQFF. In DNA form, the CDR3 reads TGTGCCAGCAGCTCCCCCGGGCGGGCCCCCCTTTACAATGAGCAGTTCTTC.

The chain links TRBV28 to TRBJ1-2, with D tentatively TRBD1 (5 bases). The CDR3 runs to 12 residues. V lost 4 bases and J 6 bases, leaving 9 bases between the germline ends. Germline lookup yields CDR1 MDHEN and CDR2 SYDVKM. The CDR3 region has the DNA TGTGCCAGCAGTTGGCAGGGTCATGGCTACACCTTC. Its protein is CASSWQGHGYTF.

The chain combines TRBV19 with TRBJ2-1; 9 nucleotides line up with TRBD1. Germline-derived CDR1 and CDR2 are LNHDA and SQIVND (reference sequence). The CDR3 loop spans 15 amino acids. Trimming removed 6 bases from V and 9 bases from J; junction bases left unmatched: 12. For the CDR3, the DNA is TGTGCCAGTAGACCAACGGACAGGGGATTATCTGAGCAGTTCTTC. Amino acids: CASRPTDRGLSEQFF.

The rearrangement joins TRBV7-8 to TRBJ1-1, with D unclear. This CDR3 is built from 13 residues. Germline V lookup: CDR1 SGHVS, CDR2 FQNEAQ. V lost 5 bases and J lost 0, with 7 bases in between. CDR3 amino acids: CASSRTVNTEAFF. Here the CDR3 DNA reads TGTGCCAGCAGCCGTACTGTGAACACTGAAGCTTTCTTT.

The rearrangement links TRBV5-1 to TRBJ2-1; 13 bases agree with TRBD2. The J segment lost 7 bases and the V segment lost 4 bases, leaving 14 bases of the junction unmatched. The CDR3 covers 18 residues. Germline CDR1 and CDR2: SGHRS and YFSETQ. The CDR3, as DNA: TGCGCCAGCAGCCCGTTAGGGAAAACTAGCGGGGGGGAAAATGAGCAGTTCTTC. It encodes CASSPLGKTSGGENEQFF.

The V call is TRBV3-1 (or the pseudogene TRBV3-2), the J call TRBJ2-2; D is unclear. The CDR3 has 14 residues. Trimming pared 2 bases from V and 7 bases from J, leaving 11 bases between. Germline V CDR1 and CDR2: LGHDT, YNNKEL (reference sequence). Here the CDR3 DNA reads TGTGCCAGCAGCCAACACCGGCACAACGGGGAGCTGTTTTTT. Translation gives CASSQHRHNGELFF.

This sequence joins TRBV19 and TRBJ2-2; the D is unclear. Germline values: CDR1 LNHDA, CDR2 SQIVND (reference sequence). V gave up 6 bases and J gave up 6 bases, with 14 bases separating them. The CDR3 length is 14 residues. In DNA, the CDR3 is TGTGCCAGTAGACCAGAGATGGAGTCCGGGGAGCTGTTTTTT. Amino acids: CASRPEMESGELFF.

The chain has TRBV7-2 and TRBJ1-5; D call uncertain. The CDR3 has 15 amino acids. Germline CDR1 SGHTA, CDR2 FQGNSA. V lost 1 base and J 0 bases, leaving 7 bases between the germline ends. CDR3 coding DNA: TGTGCCAGCAGCTTAGTGGATTCTAGCAATCAGCCCCAGCATTTT. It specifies CASSLVDSSNQPQHF.

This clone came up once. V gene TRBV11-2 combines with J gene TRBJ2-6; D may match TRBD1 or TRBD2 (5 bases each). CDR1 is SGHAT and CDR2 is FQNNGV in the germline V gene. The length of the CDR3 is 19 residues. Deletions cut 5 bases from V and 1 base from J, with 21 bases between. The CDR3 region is CASSTPGPTTGSGANVLTF. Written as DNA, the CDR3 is TGTGCCAGCAGCACTCCGGGACCCACAACGGGGTCTGGGGCCAACGTCCTGACTTTC.

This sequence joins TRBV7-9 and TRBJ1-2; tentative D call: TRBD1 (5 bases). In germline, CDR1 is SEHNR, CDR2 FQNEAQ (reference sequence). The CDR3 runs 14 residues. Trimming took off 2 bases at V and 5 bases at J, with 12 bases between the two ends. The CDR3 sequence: CASSLPGAGYGYTF. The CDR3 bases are TGTGCCAGCAGCTTACCCGGGGCGGGTTATGGCTACACCTTC.

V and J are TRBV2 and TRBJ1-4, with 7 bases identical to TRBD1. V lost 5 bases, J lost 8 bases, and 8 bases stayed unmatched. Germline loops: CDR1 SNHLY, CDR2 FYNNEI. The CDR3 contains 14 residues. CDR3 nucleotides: TGTGCCAGCAGTCGACAGGGAGTCAGGGAAAAACTGTTTTTT. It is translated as CASSRQGVREKLFF. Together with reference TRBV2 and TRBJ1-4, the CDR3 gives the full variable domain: EPEVTQTPSHQVTQMGQEVILRCVPISNHLYFYWYRQILGQKVEFLVSFYNNEISEKSEIFDDQFSVERPDGSNFTLKIRSTKLEDSAMYFCASSRQGVREKLFFGSGTQLSVL.

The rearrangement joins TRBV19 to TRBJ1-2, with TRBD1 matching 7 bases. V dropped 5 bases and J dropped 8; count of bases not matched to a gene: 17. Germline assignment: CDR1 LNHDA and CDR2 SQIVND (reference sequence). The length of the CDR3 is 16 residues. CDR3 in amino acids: CASSLKSGTAFQGYTF. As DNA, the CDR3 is TGTGCCAGTAGTTTGAAATCCGGGACAGCCTTTCAGGGCTACACCTTC.

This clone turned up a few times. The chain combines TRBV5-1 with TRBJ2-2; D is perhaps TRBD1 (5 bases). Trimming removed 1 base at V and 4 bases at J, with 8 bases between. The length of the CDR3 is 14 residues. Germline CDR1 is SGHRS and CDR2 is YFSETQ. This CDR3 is CASSLRGATGELFF. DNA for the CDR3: TGCGCCAGCAGCTTGCGTGGGGCCACCGGGGAGCTGTTTTTT.

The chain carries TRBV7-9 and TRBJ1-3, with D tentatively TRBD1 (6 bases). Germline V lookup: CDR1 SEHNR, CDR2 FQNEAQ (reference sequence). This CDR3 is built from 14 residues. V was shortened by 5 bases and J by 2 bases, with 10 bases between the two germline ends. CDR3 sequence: CASSTNRAGNTIYF. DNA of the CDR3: TGTGCCAGCAGCACCAACAGGGCTGGAAACACCATATATTTT.

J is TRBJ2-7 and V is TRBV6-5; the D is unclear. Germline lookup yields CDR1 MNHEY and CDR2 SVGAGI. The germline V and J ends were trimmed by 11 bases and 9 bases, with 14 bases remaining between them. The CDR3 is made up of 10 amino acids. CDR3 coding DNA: TGTGCCCCCGAGGTGAGTAGGCAGTACTTC. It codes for CAPEVSRQYF.

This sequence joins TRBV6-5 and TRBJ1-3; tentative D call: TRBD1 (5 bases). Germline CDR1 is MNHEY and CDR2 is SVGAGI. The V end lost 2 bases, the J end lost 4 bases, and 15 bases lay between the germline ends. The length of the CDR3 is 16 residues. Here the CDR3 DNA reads TGTGCCAGCAGTTACGGACTGAGGGGCGACGGAAACACCATATATTTT. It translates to CASSYGLRGDGNTIYF.

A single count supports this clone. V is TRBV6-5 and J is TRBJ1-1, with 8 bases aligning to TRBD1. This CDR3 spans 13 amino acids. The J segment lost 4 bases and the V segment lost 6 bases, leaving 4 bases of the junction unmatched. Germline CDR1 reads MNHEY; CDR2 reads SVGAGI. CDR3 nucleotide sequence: TGTGCCAGCAGACCCGACAGGGGCACTGAAGCTTTCTTT. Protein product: CASRPDRGTEAFF.

The DNA of the CDR3 is TGTGCCAGCAGTTACGAGAGCGGGAGTTACAATGAGCAGTTCTTC. This translates into CASSYESGSYNEQFF. The V and J genes are TRBV6-5 and TRBJ2-1; 8 bases fit TRBD2. The CDR3 runs to 15 residues. V shed 2 bases, J shed 4 bases, and the junction held 4 bases outside the gene matches. CDR1 MNHEY and CDR2 SVGAGI come from the germline V gene.

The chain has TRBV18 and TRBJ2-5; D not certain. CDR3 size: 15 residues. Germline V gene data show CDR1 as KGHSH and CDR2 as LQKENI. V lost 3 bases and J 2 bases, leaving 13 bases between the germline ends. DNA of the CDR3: TGTGCCAGCTCACCCCAGAGTTTAGCACAAGAGACCCAGTACTTC. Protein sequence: CASSPQSLAQETQYF.

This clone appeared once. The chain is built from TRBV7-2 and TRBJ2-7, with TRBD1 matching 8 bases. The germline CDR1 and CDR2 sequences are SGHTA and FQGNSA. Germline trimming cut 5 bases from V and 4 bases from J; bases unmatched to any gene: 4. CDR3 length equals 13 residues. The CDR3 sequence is CASSARQGYEQYF. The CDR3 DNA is TGTGCCAGCAGCGCCCGACAGGGGTACGAGCAGTACTTC.

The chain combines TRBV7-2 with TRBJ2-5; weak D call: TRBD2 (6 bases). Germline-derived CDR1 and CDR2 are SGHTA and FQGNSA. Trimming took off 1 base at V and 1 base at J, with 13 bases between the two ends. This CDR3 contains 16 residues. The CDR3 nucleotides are TGTGCCAGCAGCTTAGAATCACGGGGGTTCCAAGAGACCCAGTACTTC. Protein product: CASSLESRGFQETQYF.

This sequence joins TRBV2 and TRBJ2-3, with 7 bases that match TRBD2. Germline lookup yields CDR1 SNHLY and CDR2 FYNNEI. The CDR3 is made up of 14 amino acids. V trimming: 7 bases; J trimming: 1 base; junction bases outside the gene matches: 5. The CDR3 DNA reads TGTGCCAGCACGGCGGGAGAAGGCACAGATACGCAGTATTTT. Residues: CASTAGEGTDTQYF.

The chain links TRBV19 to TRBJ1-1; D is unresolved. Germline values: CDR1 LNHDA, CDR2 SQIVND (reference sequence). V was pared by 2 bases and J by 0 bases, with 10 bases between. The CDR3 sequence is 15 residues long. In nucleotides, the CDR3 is TGTGCCAGTAGTATAAGGCGCACCTTGAACACTGAAGCTTTCTTT. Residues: CASSIRRTLNTEAFF.

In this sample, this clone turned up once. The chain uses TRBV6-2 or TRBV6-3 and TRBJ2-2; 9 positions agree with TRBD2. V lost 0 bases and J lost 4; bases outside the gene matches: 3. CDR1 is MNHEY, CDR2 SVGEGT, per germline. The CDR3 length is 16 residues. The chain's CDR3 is CASSYSAGGSTGELFF. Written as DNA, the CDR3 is TGTGCCAGCAGTTACTCGGCGGGGGGGTCCACCGGGGAGCTGTTTTTT.